Listed below are T cell receptor beta chains from one sample, sequenced in a study of shared clonotypes between healthy human individuals. The method was immunoSEQ multiplex PCR; TCRdb's version includes in-frame clones alone and lacks a portion of them. The repertoire consists of about 2.1 million clones, with around 93% occurring once and the leading ten covering 1.5% to 2%. The material sequenced was naive CD8+ T cells from PBMCs. Source of these receptors: a man aged 18 to 30 in good health. Some clones in this sample may be carry-over from other donors' samples. Both conserved end residues are part of each CDR3. A D gene is named only where the DNA matches it firmly. The listing skips clone size in some rows; elsewhere it reads once, few, many or a size class.

TRBJ2-2 | . | TRBD1 | TRBV10-3 | CAISESGTGETVNTGELFF | TGTGCCATCAGTGAGTCGGGGACAGGGGAGACCGTGAACACCGGGGAGCTGTTTTTT
TRBJ1-1 | . | . | TRBV4-3 | CASSPGGEGGTEAFF | TGCGCCAGCAGCCCGGGGGGAGAGGGCGGGACTGAAGCTTTCTTT
TRBJ1-5 | . | TRBD1 | TRBV29-1 | CSAWTGVSNQPQHF | TGCAGCGCCTGGACAGGGGTGAGCAATCAGCCCCAGCATTTT
TRBJ2-4 | . | . | TRBV29-1 | CSVEALPGAIKNIQYF | TGCAGCGTTGAAGCGCTGCCCGGGGCAATCAAAAACATTCAGTACTTC
TRBJ1-5 | . | . | TRBV15 | CATSRDAQGIQPQHF | TGTGCCACCAGCAGAGATGCGCAGGGTATTCAGCCCCAGCATTTT
TRBJ2-7 | . | TRBD1 | TRBV6-5 | CASSSGGAGYEQYF | TGTGCCAGCAGTTCAGGGGGCGCGGGATACGAGCAGTACTTC
TRBJ1-1 | . | . | TRBV27 | CASSLIGTVTEAFF | TGTGCCAGCAGTTTAATAGGGACCGTCACTGAAGCTTTCTTT
TRBJ1-4 | . | TRBD1 | TRBV27 | CASSTNADRGRFEKLFF | TGTGCCAGCAGTACAAACGCGGACAGGGGGCGATTTGAAAAACTGTTTTTT
TRBJ1-2 | . | . | TRBV28 | CARDAGTLLRGYGYTF | TGTGCCAGGGACGCCGGGACTCTCCTAAGAGGCTATGGCTACACCTTC
TRBJ2-5 | . | TRBD1 | TRBV25-1 | CASSATGAVQETQYF | TGTGCCAGCAGTGCAACAGGGGCCGTCCAAGAGACCCAGTACTTC
TRBJ2-7 | . | . | TRBV6-5 | CASSYSGESSYEQYF | TGTGCCAGCAGTTACTCGGGGGAGAGCTCCTACGAGCAGTACTTC
TRBJ1-5 | . | . | TRBV27 | CASSWSFNQPQHF | TGTGCCAGCAGTTGGTCGTTCAATCAGCCCCAGCATTTT
TRBJ2-5 | . | TRBD2 | TRBV27 | CASSLSRTSGRETQYF | TGTGCCAGCAGTTTATCTAGGACTAGCGGGAGAGAGACCCAGTACTTC
TRBJ2-5 | once | TRBD1 | TRBV5-1 | CASSPTGKDRAETQYF | TGCGCCAGCAGCCCTACCGGGAAGGACAGGGCAGAGACCCAGTACTTC
TRBJ2-5 | . | . | TRBV7-3 | CASSSEPGETQYF | TGTGCCAGCAGCTCAGAGCCCGGAGAGACCCAGTACTTC
TRBJ2-7 | . | TRBD2 | TRBV29-1 | CSVEDGGDVIQDEQYF | TGCAGCGTTGAAGATGGGGGGGATGTCATCCAGGACGAGCAGTACTTC
TRBJ1-2 | . | . | TRBV28 | CASSLAGDYGYTF | TGTGCCAGCAGTTTAGCAGGGGACTATGGCTACACCTTC
TRBJ2-7 | . | TRBD1 | TRBV27 | CASSFGQGLYEQYF | TGTGCCAGCAGTTTCGGACAGGGGCTCTACGAGCAGTACTTC
TRBJ1-2 | . | TRBD1 | TRBV29-1 | CSVTGGDGYTF | TGCAGCGTTACAGGGGGCGATGGCTACACCTTC
TRBJ2-7 | . | TRBD2 | TRBV27 | CASSMVASGSGEQYF | TGTGCCAGCAGTATGGTGGCTAGCGGGAGTGGTGAGCAGTACTTC
TRBJ2-7 | . | . | TRBV6-5 | CASSYSGGGYEQYF | TGTGCCAGCAGTTACTCTGGGGGCGGGTACGAGCAGTACTTC
TRBJ2-2 | . | . | TRBV5-1 | CASSFSGPTGELFF | TGCGCCAGCAGCTTCTCGGGGCCCACCGGGGAGCTGTTTTTT
TRBJ2-1 | . | . | TRBV7-6 | CASSTTPLGYNEQFF | TGTGCCAGCAGCACAACACCCCTGGGCTACAATGAGCAGTTCTTC
TRBJ2-2 | . | . | TRBV5-1 | CASSWTVNTGELFF | TGCGCCAGCAGCTGGACTGTCAACACCGGGGAGCTGTTTTTT
TRBJ1-2 | . | . | TRBV9 | CASSVAMGGLEGYTF | TGTGCCAGCAGCGTAGCCATGGGGGGTCTCGAAGGCTACACCTTC
TRBJ2-2 | few | TRBD1 | TRBV7-9 | CASSSNRGMNTGELFF | TGTGCCAGCAGTTCTAACAGGGGTATGAACACCGGGGAGCTGTTTTTT
TRBJ1-2 | . | . | TRBV6-5 | CASSYAVGQTDGYTF | TGTGCCAGCAGTTACGCGGTTGGGCAGACAGATGGCTACACCTTC
TRBJ1-1 | . | TRBD1 | TRBV7-9 | CASSPDLGQGIAVTEAFF | TGTGCCAGCAGCCCAGATCTCGGACAGGGAATAGCGGTCACTGAAGCTTTCTTT
TRBJ1-3 | . | . | TRBV28 | CASSPTFGGSGNTIYF | TGTGCCAGCAGCCCTACCTTTGGGGGGTCTGGAAACACCATATATTTT
TRBJ1-5 | . | TRBD1 | TRBV6-6 | CASSHDRVLSNQPQHF | TGTGCCAGCAGCCACGACAGGGTGCTTAGCAATCAGCCCCAGCATTTT
TRBJ2-6 | . | . | TRBV7-2 | CASSLGVGANVLTF | TGTGCCAGCAGCTTAGGGGTCGGGGCCAACGTCCTGACTTTC
TRBJ1-4 | . | . | TRBV28 | CASSLFGGGPNEKLFF | TGTGCCAGCAGTTTATTCGGGGGGGGACCTAATGAAAAACTGTTTTTT
TRBJ2-1 | . | . | TRBV2 | CASSEAEGGIADNEQFF | TGTGCCAGCAGTGAAGCCGAGGGGGGGATAGCAGACAATGAGCAGTTCTTC
TRBJ2-5 | . | . | TRBV11-1 | CASSLPPRETQYF | TGTGCCAGCAGCTTACCTCCGAGGGAGACCCAGTACTTC
TRBJ2-7 | . | TRBD1 | TRBV4-1 | CASSHGTGSYEQYF | TGCGCCAGCAGCCATGGGACAGGGTCCTACGAGCAGTACTTC